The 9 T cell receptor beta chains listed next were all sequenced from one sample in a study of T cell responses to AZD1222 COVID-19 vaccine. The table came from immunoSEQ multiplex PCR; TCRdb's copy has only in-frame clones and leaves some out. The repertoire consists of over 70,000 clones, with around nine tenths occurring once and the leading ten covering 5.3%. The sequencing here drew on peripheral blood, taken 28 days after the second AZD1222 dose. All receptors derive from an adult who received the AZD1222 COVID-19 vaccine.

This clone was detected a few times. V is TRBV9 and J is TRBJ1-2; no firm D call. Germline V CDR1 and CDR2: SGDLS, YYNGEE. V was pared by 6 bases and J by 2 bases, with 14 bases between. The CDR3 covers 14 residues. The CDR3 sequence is CASTSNSLNYGYTF. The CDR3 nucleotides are TGTGCCAGCACCTCCAACAGCCTAAACTATGGCTACACCTTC.

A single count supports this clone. CDR3 sequence: CASSPGQETQYF. The CDR3 nucleotides are TGTGCCAGCTCACCAGGCCAAGAGACCCAGTACTTC. This chain links TRBV18 with TRBJ2-5; D gene unclear. V lost 2 bases and J 1 base, leaving 2 bases between the germline ends. Germline V lookup: CDR1 KGHSH, CDR2 LQKENI. The CDR3 spans 12 residues. Full variable domain (missing parts from reference TRBV18 and TRBJ2-5): NAGVMQNPRHLVRRRGQEARLRCSPMKGHSHVYWYRQLPEEGLKFMVYLQKENIIDESGMPKERFSAEFPKEGPSILRIQQVVRGDSAAYFCASSPGQETQYFGPGTRLLVL.

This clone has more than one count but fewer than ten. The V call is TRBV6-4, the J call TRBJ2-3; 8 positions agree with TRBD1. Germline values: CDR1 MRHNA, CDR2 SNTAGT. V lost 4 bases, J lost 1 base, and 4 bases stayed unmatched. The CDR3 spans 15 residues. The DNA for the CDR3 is TGTGCCAGCAGTGTCGAGACAGGGGGCACAGATACGCAGTATTTT. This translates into CASSVETGGTDTQYF.

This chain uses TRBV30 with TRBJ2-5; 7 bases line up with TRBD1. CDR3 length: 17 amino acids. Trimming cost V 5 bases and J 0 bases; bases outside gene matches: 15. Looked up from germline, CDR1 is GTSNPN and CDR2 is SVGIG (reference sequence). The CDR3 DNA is TGTGCCTGGCGCCGGAAACCGGGACAGAGAGACCAAGAGACCCAGTACTTC. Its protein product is CAWRRKPGQRDQETQYF.

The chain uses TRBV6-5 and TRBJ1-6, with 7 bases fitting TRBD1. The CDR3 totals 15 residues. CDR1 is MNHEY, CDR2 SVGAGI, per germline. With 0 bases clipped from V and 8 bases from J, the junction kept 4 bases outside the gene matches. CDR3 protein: CASSYSRQGDSPLHF. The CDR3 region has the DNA TGTGCCAGCAGTTACTCCAGACAGGGTGATTCACCCCTCCACTTT.

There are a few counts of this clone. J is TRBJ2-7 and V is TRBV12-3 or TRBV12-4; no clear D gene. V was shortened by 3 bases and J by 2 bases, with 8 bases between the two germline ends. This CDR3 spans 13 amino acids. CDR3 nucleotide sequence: TGTGCCAGCAGTTTCGGGCTAACCTACGAGCAGTACGTC. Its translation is CASSFGLTYEQYV.

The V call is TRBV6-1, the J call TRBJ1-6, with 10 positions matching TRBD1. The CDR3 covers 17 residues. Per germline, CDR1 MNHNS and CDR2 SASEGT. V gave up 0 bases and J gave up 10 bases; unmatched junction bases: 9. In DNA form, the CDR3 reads TGTGCCAGCAGTGAAGCGGGGTGGACAGGGGGTCGGTCACCCCTCCACTTT. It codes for CASSEAGWTGGRSPLHF.

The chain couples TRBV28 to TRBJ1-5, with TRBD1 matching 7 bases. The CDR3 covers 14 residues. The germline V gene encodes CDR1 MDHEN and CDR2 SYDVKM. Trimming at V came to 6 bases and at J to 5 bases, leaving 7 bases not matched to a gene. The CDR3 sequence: CASSNDRAHQPQHF. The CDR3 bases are TGTGCCAGCAGCAATGACAGGGCCCATCAGCCCCAGCATTTT.

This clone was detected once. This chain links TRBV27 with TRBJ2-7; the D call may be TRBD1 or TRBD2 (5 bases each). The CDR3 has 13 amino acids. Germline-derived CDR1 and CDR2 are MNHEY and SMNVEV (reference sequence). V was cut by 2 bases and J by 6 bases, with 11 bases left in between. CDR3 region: CASSLGGIGEQYF. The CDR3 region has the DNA TGTGCCAGCAGTTTAGGGGGTATTGGCGAGCAGTACTTC.